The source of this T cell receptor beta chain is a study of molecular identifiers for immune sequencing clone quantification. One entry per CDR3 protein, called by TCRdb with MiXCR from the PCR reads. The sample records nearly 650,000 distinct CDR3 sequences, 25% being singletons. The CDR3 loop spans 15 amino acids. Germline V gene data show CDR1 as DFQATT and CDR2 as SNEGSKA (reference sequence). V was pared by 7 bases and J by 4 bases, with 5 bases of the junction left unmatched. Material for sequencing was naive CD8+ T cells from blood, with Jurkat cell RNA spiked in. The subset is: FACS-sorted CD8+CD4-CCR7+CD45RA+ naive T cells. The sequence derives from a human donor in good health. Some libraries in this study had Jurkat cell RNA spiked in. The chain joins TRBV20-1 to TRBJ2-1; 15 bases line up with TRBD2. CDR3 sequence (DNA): TGCAGTGGTGGGACTAGCGGGAGGCGGTACAATGAGCAGTTCTTC. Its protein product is CSGGTSGRRYNEQFF.